Listed here is a single T cell receptor (beta chain). The antigen remains undetermined. These data belong to a study of T-cell reconstitution after alpha-beta-depleted transplantation in children. General observations from the study: Expanded clones from the graft, numbering several hundred, reportedly supplied alpha-beta T cells about two months after transplant. In some patients, recipient T cells and intrathymic progenitors surviving conditioning explained high day-60 diversity. A year had passed since transplant, and T-cell counts and diversity by then came mostly from newly produced T cells.

A TCRbeta library incorporating unique molecular identifiers was prepared. TCRdb independently ran MiXCR on the PCR reads; one entry per CDR3 protein. The table shows about 580,000 distinct CDR3 sequences, with under 25% occurring only once. Germline CDR1 SGHAT, CDR2 FQDESV (reference sequence). V was pared by 2 bases and J by 7 bases, with 16 bases of the junction left unmatched. The CDR3 covers 18 residues. The V gene is TRBV11-1, the J gene TRBJ1-4; 7 bases agree with TRBD1. This sequence originates from a boy under two years old who had a stem cell transplant for acute myeloid leukemia, so the T cells may come from the graft donor. Sequenced here: PBMCs, mostly from graft donor cells, sampled 360 days after TCRalphabeta/CD19-depleted stem cell transplant. CDR3 bases: TGTGCCAGCAGCTTAACTCCCTTACGACAGGGCAAAGGTGAAAAACTGTTTTTT. It is translated as CASSLTPLRQGKGEKLFF.